These 16 T cell receptor beta chains originate from one sample sequenced in a study of CD8+ T cells in alopecia areata. cDNA reverse transcribed from extracted RNA served as the sequencing template. Assay: immunoSEQ multiplex PCR; the TCRdb copy retains only in-frame clones and omits some. The sample includes more than 11,000 clones, over 50% of them seen just once. Sorting of CD4+ cells into CD25+CD127- cells was performed for a handful of patients. Input material: CD4+ Tregs sorted from blood. The source is a human donor with alopecia areata.

A single count supports this clone. V and J are TRBV4-2 and TRBJ2-7; a possible D gene is TRBD2 (6 bases). This CDR3 has 16 amino acids. V dropped 0 bases and J dropped 7 bases, with 19 bases sitting between them. Germline values: CDR1 LGHNA, CDR2 YNFKEQ. CDR3 residues: CASSQDRAGPAPEQYF. The DNA of the CDR3 is TGTGCCAGCAGCCAAGATAGGGCGGGACCAGCACCTGAGCAGTACTTC.

The chain employs TRBV19 and TRBJ2-7, with D possibly being TRBD2 (6 bases). Germline loops: CDR1 LNHDA, CDR2 SQIVND (reference sequence). V was pared by 1 base and J by 3 bases, with 7 bases between. The CDR3 spans 13 residues. Here the CDR3 DNA reads TGTGCCAGTAGTATAGTCGGGGGCTACGAGCAGTACTTC. It is translated as CASSIVGGYEQYF. The whole variable domain, remainder taken from reference TRBV19 and TRBJ2-7, is DGGITQSPKYLFRKEGQNVTLSCEQNLNHDAMYWYRQDPGQGLRLIYYSQIVNDFQKGDIAEGYSVSREKKESFPLTVTSAQKNPTAFYLCASSIVGGYEQYFGPGTRLTVT.

The chain has TRBV7-9 and TRBJ1-3; D is possibly TRBD1 (5 bases). V lost 0 bases, J lost 2 bases, and 11 bases lay in between. CDR1 SEHNR and CDR2 FQNEAQ come from the germline V gene (reference sequence). The CDR3 is made up of 16 amino acids. The CDR3 spells CASSLAWRGPGNTIYF. CDR3 in DNA: TGTGCCAGCAGCTTAGCGTGGAGGGGACCTGGAAACACCATATATTTT.

The rearrangement uses TRBV6-1 and TRBJ1-4; D not resolved. The CDR3 is 14 amino acids. Trimming cost V 0 bases and J 8 bases, with 10 bases left between them. Germline V gene data show CDR1 as MNHNS and CDR2 as SASEGT. The chain's CDR3 is CASSEAGSGEKLFF. The DNA of the CDR3 is TGTGCCAGCAGTGAAGCGGGATCGGGCGAAAAACTGTTTTTT.

V usage is TRBV7-9 and J usage is TRBJ1-5; D call uncertain. V was pared by 3 bases and J by 4 bases, with 4 bases between. The germline V gene encodes CDR1 SEHNR and CDR2 FQNEAQ (reference sequence). The CDR3 totals 12 residues. DNA for the CDR3: TGTGCCAGCAGCTTTTTAAATCAGCCCCAGCATTTT. Translated: CASSFLNQPQHF.

This clone occurred once. The chain couples TRBV11-2 to TRBJ2-3, with a tentative D call TRBD2 (5 bases). Trimming pared 4 bases from V and 1 base from J, leaving 12 bases between. Germline CDR1 SGHAT, CDR2 FQNNGV. This CDR3 spans 15 amino acids. The CDR3 DNA reads TGTGCCAGCAGCTCCCCGGGTAGCGGCACAGATACGCAGTATTTT. Encoded protein: CASSSPGSGTDTQYF.

This clone was seen a handful of times. J is TRBJ1-2 and V is TRBV10-3; D call uncertain. Trimming pared 8 bases from V and 2 bases from J, leaving 9 bases between. This CDR3 contains 12 residues. Germline-derived CDR1 and CDR2 are ENHRY and SYGVKD. The CDR3 loop reads CAILLVNYGYTF. The CDR3 DNA sequence: TGTGCCATCCTGCTGGTAAACTATGGCTACACCTTC.

In this sample, this clone turned up a few times. The rearrangement links TRBV9 to TRBJ2-7; 7 positions agree with TRBD2. Germline CDR1 SGDLS, CDR2 YYNGEE. CDR3 length: 15 amino acids. The J segment lost 3 bases and the V segment lost 2 bases, leaving 8 bases of the junction unmatched. DNA of the CDR3: TGTGCCAGCAGCGTTGACTTGGGGGGGAACTACGAGCAGTACTTC. Its protein is CASSVDLGGNYEQYF.

The J gene is TRBJ2-1, the V gene TRBV20-1, with D uncertain. The V end was cut by 6 bases, the J end by 8 bases, with 11 bases between. This CDR3 is built from 11 residues. Germline V gene sequence: CDR1 DFQATT, CDR2 SNEGSKA (reference sequence). The CDR3 DNA reads TGCAGTGCCGATTCTAGATATGAGCAGTTCTTC. It specifies CSADSRYEQFF.

The V and J genes are TRBV7-9 and TRBJ2-1; the match to TRBD2 covers 7 bases. Germline CDR1 SEHNR, CDR2 FQNEAQ (reference sequence). The V and J ends lost 4 bases and 3 bases, in that order; junction bases with no gene match: 9. This CDR3 is built from 16 residues. For the CDR3, the DNA is TGTGCCAGCAGCTCAGCTGTAGCGGGTAACTACAATGAGCAGTTCTTC. It is translated as CASSSAVAGNYNEQFF.

This clone was recorded a few times. CDR3 residues: CASSPGTREDTQYF. DNA for the CDR3: TGTGCCAGCTCACCTGGGACCAGAGAGGATACGCAGTATTTT. The rearrangement joins TRBV18 to TRBJ2-3; D tentatively fits TRBD1 or TRBD2 (5 bases each). Germline-derived CDR1 and CDR2 are KGHSH and LQKENI. The CDR3 is 14 residues long. Trimming cost V 3 bases and J 6 bases, with 13 bases left between them.

This clone has a handful of counts. The chain carries TRBV6-1 and TRBJ1-2, with D possibly being TRBD1 (6 bases). The CDR3 length is 14 residues. Deletions cut 1 base from V and 3 bases from J, with 9 bases between. Germline V lookup: CDR1 MNHNS, CDR2 SASEGT. As DNA, the CDR3 is TGTGCCAGCAGTGAAGGGGACACCGACTATGGCTACACCTTC. It translates to CASSEGDTDYGYTF.

The chain uses TRBV18 and TRBJ2-7, with 10 nucleotides matching TRBD1. This CDR3 is 16 amino acids long. Germline values: CDR1 KGHSH, CDR2 LQKENI. Trimming removed 0 bases from V and 3 bases from J; junction bases left unmatched: 5. The CDR3 coding sequence is TGTGCCAGCTCACCACCGCCGGGACAGGGGTACTACGAGCAGTACTTC. Its translation: CASSPPPGQGYYEQYF.

This clone was seen a handful of times. V is TRBV2 and J is TRBJ2-6; 7 positions match TRBD1. The CDR3 is 17 amino acids. Trimming cost V 7 bases and J 0 bases; bases outside gene matches: 9. Germline lookup yields CDR1 SNHLY and CDR2 FYNNEI. CDR3 nucleotide sequence: TGTGCCAGCATGACCCGGGACAGATACTCTGGGGCCAACGTCCTGACTTTC. Protein sequence: CASMTRDRYSGANVLTF.

The V and J genes are TRBV11-3 and TRBJ2-7; the D is unclear. CDR1 SGHNT and CDR2 YENEEA come from the germline V gene. The CDR3 contains 14 residues. Trimming pared 6 bases from V and 3 bases from J, leaving 15 bases between. CDR3 residues: CASSSRLTFYEQYF. The CDR3 DNA follows: TGTGCCAGCAGTTCGAGGCTTACCTTCTACGAGCAGTACTTC.

The V call is TRBV10-3, the J call TRBJ1-2; D unresolved. The CDR3 has 13 residues. Germline V CDR1 and CDR2: ENHRY, SYGVKD. With 10 bases removed from V and 4 bases from J, the gap between germline ends came to 16 bases. This CDR3 is CATRGDASYGYTF. CDR3 DNA: TGTGCCACCCGTGGGGATGCCTCCTATGGCTACACCTTC.